A selection of T cell receptor beta chains follows, all from one sample in a study of blood T cell repertoires in COVID-19. Sequenced by immunoSEQ multiplex PCR; TCRdb stores in-frame clones only, minus some. The repertoire consists of about 240,000 clones, with 82% occurring once and the leading ten covering 3.4%. Material: peripheral blood. The receptor source for this set is a young woman with acute or convalescent COVID-19. Each CDR3 is given with its conserved first and last residue. A D gene is named only where the DNA matches it firmly. The size field is filled for only some rows; it gives once, few, many or a size class.

TRBV7-2	NA	TRBD2	TRBJ2-1	CASRGRTSGSNEQFF	TGTGCCAGCAGGGGGCGGACTAGCGGGAGTAATGAGCAGTTCTTC
TRBV28	once	TRBD1	TRBJ1-6	CASSFLQLKSMTGLRSYNSPLHF	TGTGCCAGCAGTTTTCTGCAATTAAAAAGCATGACAGGGCTAAGATCCTATAATTCACCCCTCCACTTT
TRBV27	once	TRBD1	TRBJ2-3	CASSLLFPDRVGNTQYF	TGTGCCAGCAGTTTACTCTTCCCCGACAGGGTCGGGAATACGCAGTATTTT
TRBV28	NA	TRBD2	TRBJ2-5	CASNLAGSETQYF	TGTGCCAGCAATTTAGCGGGATCGGAGACCCAGTACTTC
TRBV5-6	NA	NA	TRBJ1-1	CASSLEGFGSRINTEAFF	TGTGCCAGCAGCTTGGAGGGATTTGGGAGCCGGATTAACACTGAAGCTTTCTTT
TRBV6-5	NA	NA	TRBJ1-5	CASTKGGGFLQPQHF	TGTGCCAGCACCAAAGGGGGGGGGTTCCTTCAGCCCCAGCATTTT
TRBV7-9	NA	TRBD1	TRBJ2-5	CASSRWDRKGQETQYF	TGTGCCAGCAGCAGATGGGACAGAAAAGGCCAAGAGACCCAGTACTTC
TRBV13	few	TRBD2	TRBJ2-7	CASSSETSGSHEQYF	TGTGCCAGCAGCTCGGAGACTAGCGGGAGCCACGAGCAGTACTTC
TRBV19	NA	NA	TRBJ1-2	CASSMGGERYGYTF	TGTGCCAGTAGTATGGGGGGGGAACGCTATGGCTACACCTTC
TRBV7-2	NA	TRBD1	TRBJ2-7	CASSAMVGQSTQYF	TGTGCCAGCAGCGCGATGGTGGGACAGTCGACGCAGTACTTC
TRBV15	NA	TRBD2	TRBJ2-7	CATSRVGLVGGQYF	TGTGCCACCAGCAGAGTCGGACTAGTGGGCGGGCAGTACTTC
TRBV15	NA	TRBD1	TRBJ2-5	CATSDGGTGGHFQETQYF	TGTGCCACCAGCGACGGGGGGACAGGGGGCCATTTCCAAGAGACCCAGTACTTC
TRBV24-1	NA	TRBD1	TRBJ2-5	CATSEPTGAQETQYF	TGTGCCACCAGTGAACCTACAGGGGCCCAAGAGACCCAGTACTTC
TRBV5-1	NA	NA	TRBJ1-1	CASREQGMGTEAFF	TGCGCCAGCAGAGAACAGGGAATGGGCACTGAAGCTTTCTTT
TRBV10-1	NA	NA	TRBJ2-3	CASSESGSGTDTQYF	TGCGCCAGCAGTGAGTCGGGTAGCGGCACAGATACGCAGTATTTT
TRBV7-2	NA	TRBD2	TRBJ2-7	CASSFGTSGDYEQYF	TGTGCCAGCAGCTTCGGGACTAGCGGGGACTACGAGCAGTACTTC
TRBV28	NA	TRBD2	TRBJ2-7	CASSVATGTKGEQYF	TGTGCCAGCAGTGTAGCGACCGGGACTAAAGGCGAGCAGTACTTC
TRBV25-1	NA	TRBD1	TRBJ1-2	CASSVTGERGYTF	TGTGCCAGCAGCGTCACAGGGGAAAGGGGCTACACCTTC
TRBV19	NA	TRBD1	TRBJ2-2	CASRRRGTDTGELFF	TGTGCCAGTAGACGCAGGGGGACGGACACCGGGGAGCTGTTTTTT
TRBV6-5	NA	NA	TRBJ1-2	CASSYSSGVFDYGYTF	TGTGCCAGCAGTTACTCCAGCGGGGTGTTCGACTATGGCTACACCTTC
TRBV6-1	NA	TRBD2	TRBJ2-3	CASSEKSGGADTQYF	TGTGCCAGCAGTGAGAAGAGTGGGGGGGCAGATACGCAGTATTTT
TRBV4-1	NA	NA	TRBJ2-2	CASSQDPSWTGELFF	TGCGCCAGCAGCCAAGACCCTAGTTGGACCGGGGAGCTGTTTTTT
TRBV5-5	NA	NA	TRBJ2-7	CASSPEVTAHEQYF	TGTGCCAGCAGCCCGGAGGTCACGGCCCACGAGCAGTACTTC
TRBV18	NA	TRBD1	TRBJ2-7	CASSRGTGGLLAYEQYF	TGTGCCAGCTCACGAGGGACAGGGGGTCTTTTGGCCTACGAGCAGTACTTC